Here is one T cell receptor (beta chain) with its context. Its antigen remains unidentified. One base away there is no much larger clone; base qualities are not given. One collaborating source in Seattle enrolled patients during active infection and followed them longitudinally through the course of disease. Whole blood was collected in K2EDTA tubes by collaborating institutions according to the institutions' own protocols. Collaborator samples were shipped for TCRbeta analysis as frozen whole blood, isolated PBMCs, or DNA extracted from either sample type. The record originates from a study of blood T cell repertoires in COVID-19 (dated by TCRdb to about 2020). At the level of the whole study: Samples covering the acute and convalescent phases of COVID-19 were provided by collaborators in the United States, Italy and Spain. The material from the prospective study consisted of cDNA or gDNA derived from T cells, B-cell-depleted T cells, or PBMCs. Samples were obtained from the ongoing ImmuneRACE study (first 160 participants) and from about 1,300 subjects provided by 6 global collaborators. HLA class I and class II types, where available, came from metadata supplied by the sample provider rather than from assay-based typing. A de-identified subject ID, COVID-19 status, age in years and sex were almost always included in the sample metadata. Subjects who had been exposed to COVID-19, were actively infected with it, or had recovered from it provided the deeply sampled blood TCRbeta repertoires that made up the dataset. The repertoires were released in a freely available public database meant as a resource for research on the immune response to SARS-CoV-2. The research as a whole found: How much clinical and demographic metadata was included differed by source and by participant, and the metadata was provided uncurated.

The immunoSEQ Assay, a bias-controlled multiplex PCR, was used to amplify TCRbeta CDR3 regions from genomic DNA. Per the authors' processing: The number of nucleated cells in each sample was estimated from the amplification of reference gene primers within the assay. Sequence reads were collapsed and filtered to measure the absolute abundance of every unique TCRbeta CDR3 rearrangement. For each sample, productive Simpson clonality was calculated as the square root of Simpson's diversity index over productive rearrangements. Held by TCRdb, this immuneACCESS table contains in-frame sequences only and omits some clones. Under half of the omission traces to an unresolved V gene where checked; the cause of the rest is unknown. For V, J and clone size, that table is used; D and trimming come from the DNA. The sample has around 270,000 clones on record, more than 85% of them singletons. The ten top clones hold about 2.5% of the sample.

Reading from cysteine to phenylalanine, the CDR3 counts 13 amino acids. Kept here is only the CDR3 DNA, which spans 39 bases and is read in frame from base 1. Trimming removed 7 bases from V and 7 bases from J, leaving 17 bases between the germline ends. CDR1 and CDR2 are drawn from the germline V gene: MNHEY, SVGAGI. Recombination connected TRBV6-5 to TRBJ2-7; possibly the D gene is TRBD2, per 6 matching bases. Sequencing was carried out using peripheral blood. This TCR came from a person under 35 with COVID-19, enrolled during active disease. The DNA reads as follows: TGTGCCAGCATCTGGGGGGTAGGTCGGGAGCAGTACTTC. Protein translation: CASIWGVGREQYF.